This is a list of T cell receptor beta chains from one sample in a study of blood T cell repertoires in COVID-19. Sequencing was performed with immunoSEQ multiplex PCR; in TCRdb, only in-frame clones are kept and a portion is missing. The sample has 150,000 or so clones, 81% seen once. Sequencing input: peripheral blood. The receptors derive from a man in his 60s with active or convalescent COVID-19. CDR3s include the opening cysteine and the closing phenylalanine or tryptophan. A D gene is named only where the DNA matches it firmly. Clone size is stated in some rows and not others, as once, few, many or a class when expanded.

V gene	J gene	clone size	D gene	CDR3 DNA	CDR3 protein
TRBV11-2	TRBJ1-4	NA	TRBD1	TGTGCCAGCAGCTCGATTCGGACAGGCGAAGGTGAAAAACTGTTTTTT	CASSSIRTGEGEKLFF
TRBV4-1	TRBJ2-7	few	NA	TGCGCCAGCAGCCAAGATCCGGGAAAGACCTACGAGCAGTACTTC	CASSQDPGKTYEQYF
TRBV28	TRBJ1-2	few	NA	TGTGCCAGCAGCCCTGACATAAACTATGGCTACACCTTC	CASSPDINYGYTF
TRBV28	TRBJ2-1	NA	TRBD2	TGTGCCAGCAGTGGGGGTAACCTACTAGCGGCAGGTAATGAGCAGTTCTTC	CASSGGNLLAAGNEQFF
TRBV15	TRBJ2-7	NA	TRBD1	TGTGCCACCAGCAGAACCGGGACAGGGGAAGACGAGCAGTACTTC	CATSRTGTGEDEQYF
TRBV5-4	TRBJ1-6	NA	TRBD1	TGTGCCAGCAGCCGAGGGTCAGGGGGCAATAATTCACCCCTCCACTTT	CASSRGSGGNNSPLHF
TRBV9	TRBJ2-6	NA	TRBD1	TGTGCCAGCAGCACCCACCGGACAGGGGGGCATGGGGCCAACGTCCTGACTTTC	CASSTHRTGGHGANVLTF
TRBV10-3	TRBJ2-7	NA	NA	TGTGCCATCAGTGATACAACCTACGAGCAGTACTTC	CAISDTTYEQYF
TRBV5-5	TRBJ2-3	NA	NA	TGTGCCAGCAGCTTGTCGGGGATGACAGATACGCAGTATTTT	CASSLSGMTDTQYF
TRBV28	TRBJ2-7	medium-sized	TRBD1	TGTGCCAGCGAAAAGGGACAGGGGAGCTACGAGCAGTACTTC	CASEKGQGSYEQYF
TRBV5-1	TRBJ2-3	NA	NA	TGCGCCAGCAGCGAGGGACACTCTAGCACAGATACGCAGTATTTT	CASSEGHSSTDTQYF
TRBV19	TRBJ1-2	NA	TRBD1	TGTGCCAGTAGTAACCCCCTCGACAGGGGGAGAGGCTACACCTTC	CASSNPLDRGRGYTF
TRBV19	TRBJ2-5	NA	TRBD2	TGTGCCAGTAGCACGGGACTAGCGGGAGGACAGGAGACCCAGTACTTC	CASSTGLAGGQETQYF
TRBV19	TRBJ2-5	NA	TRBD2	TGTGCCAGTAGCTGGGGAGGGGAGACCCAGTACTTC	CASSWGGETQYF
TRBV7-9	TRBJ2-2	few	TRBD1	TGTGCCAGCAGCCCGGGACAGGGCGCCACCGGGGAGCTGTTTTTT	CASSPGQGATGELFF
TRBV7-2	TRBJ2-7	NA	TRBD2	TGTGCCAGCAGCGTCGCTAGCGGCGCCTACGAGCAGTACTTC	CASSVASGAYEQYF
TRBV3-1/TRBV3-2	TRBJ1-1	NA	TRBD1	TGTGCCAGCAGCCGGCCCATGTTTAAGGGGGCGCAGGGGCCTACTGAAGCTTTCTTT	CASSRPMFKGAQGPTEAFF
TRBV19	TRBJ1-1	NA	NA	TGTGCCAGTAGTCCTAGTCTTATTATGACGGCACCCTACACTGAAGCTTTCTTT	CASSPSLIMTAPYTEAFF
TRBV3-1/TRBV3-2	TRBJ1-2	NA	TRBD1	TGTGCCAGCAGCGCCCGGGACAGGGGGCGCAGTGGCTACACCTTC	CASSARDRGRSGYTF
TRBV12-3/TRBV12-4	TRBJ1-1	NA	NA	TGTGCCACCCTGGGGGGAAGCCACACTGAAGCTTTCTTT	CATLGGSHTEAFF
TRBV7-6	TRBJ2-7	NA	TRBD1	TGTGCCAGCAGCCGCGACGACAGGGACAGCCACGAGCAGTACTTC	CASSRDDRDSHEQYF
TRBV3-1/TRBV3-2	TRBJ2-3	NA	TRBD2	TGTGCCAGCAGCCAAGCCGGGACTAAGGGAGATACGCAGTATTTT	CASSQAGTKGDTQYF
TRBV27	TRBJ1-5	NA	NA	TGTGCCAGCAGTTCCGGCGGGGGTCTAAATCAGCCCCAGCATTTT	CASSSGGGLNQPQHF
TRBV14	TRBJ2-3	NA	TRBD2	TGTGCCAGCAGCCCCTGGACTAGCGGGGGGGCCTTAGATACGCAGTATTTT	CASSPWTSGGALDTQYF
TRBV19	TRBJ2-7	NA	TRBD2	TGTGCCAGTAGTTCGGGAGCGGGGAAGAACGAGCAGTACTTC	CASSSGAGKNEQYF
TRBV4-1	TRBJ1-1	few	NA	TGCGCCAGCAGCCAAGGACAACTGAACACTGAAGCTTTCTTT	CASSQGQLNTEAFF
TRBV29-1	TRBJ2-7	NA	NA	TGCAGCGTTGAAGATCAGAGAGTACGAGGGCAGTACTTC	CSVEDQRVRGQYF
TRBV9	TRBJ2-3	NA	NA	TGTGCCAGCAGCGCCTCGGCAGGGAGCACAGATACGCAGTATTTT	CASSASAGSTDTQYF
TRBV5-6	TRBJ2-1	NA	NA	TGTGCCAGCGCTACCGGTGCAGGGCGCTCCTACAATGAGCAGTTCTTC	CASATGAGRSYNEQFF
TRBV19	TRBJ1-2	NA	NA	TGTGCCAGTAGTATGCCCCCCCAGGGCGACTATGGCTACACCTTC	CASSMPPQGDYGYTF
TRBV5-5	TRBJ1-1	NA	TRBD1	TGTGCCAGCAGCCCCGAGGGACAGGGGTTGATAGCTTTCTTT	CASSPEGQGLIAFF
TRBV12-3/TRBV12-4	TRBJ2-5	NA	NA	TGTGCCAGCAGTTTACAGGAGGGAGAGACCCAGTACTTC	CASSLQEGETQYF
TRBV19	TRBJ2-3	NA	TRBD2	TGTGCCAGTAGTAGAACAAGCGGGGGATTAGATACGCAGTATTTT	CASSRTSGGLDTQYF
TRBV19	TRBJ1-5	NA	NA	TGTGCCAGTAGTATGTTTGGGGGGTATCAGCCCCAGCATTTT	CASSMFGGYQPQHF
TRBV7-7	TRBJ2-2	NA	TRBD2	TGTGCTAGCAGCTTAGCGGAAGCGGGAGCCTCCGGGGAGCTGTTTTTT	CASSLAEAGASGELFF
TRBV19	TRBJ2-7	NA	NA	TGTGCCAGTAGTATAAGAGGACTGTCCTACGAGCAGTACTTC	CASSIRGLSYEQYF
TRBV11-2	TRBJ2-3	NA	NA	TGTGCCAGCAGCGAGGGACTTAAAGTCACAGATACGCAGTATTTT	CASSEGLKVTDTQYF
TRBV2	TRBJ1-2	NA	NA	TGTGCCAGCAAAGAGCAGGGGTCGGGCTATGGCTACACCTTC	CASKEQGSGYGYTF
TRBV28	TRBJ1-1	NA	TRBD1	TGTGCCAGCAGTTTGAAAACAACAGGGGGCTTAGGGAACACTGAAGCTTTCTTT	CASSLKTTGGLGNTEAFF
TRBV19	TRBJ1-3	once	TRBD1	TGTGCCAGCGAAAGGGGGCCGGGAAACACCATATATTTT	CASERGPGNTIYF
TRBV11-3	TRBJ2-6	NA	TRBD1	TGTGCCAGCAGCTTAGGTGGGACAGCTGGGGCCAACGTCCTGACTTTC	CASSLGGTAGANVLTF
TRBV3-1/TRBV3-2	TRBJ1-1	NA	TRBD1	TGTGCCAGCAGCCACCTCGACAGGGTCTCCCGGGCTTTCTTT	CASSHLDRVSRAFF
TRBV6-1	TRBJ1-2	NA	TRBD1	TGTGCCAGCAGTGAGCTTGGAGGGACAGGGACGACCTATGGCTACACCTTC	CASSELGGTGTTYGYTF
TRBV19	TRBJ1-3	NA	NA	TGTGCCAGTAGTATGCCGGCGGCCCCGGGAAACACCATATATTTT	CASSMPAAPGNTIYF
TRBV5-1	TRBJ2-3	NA	NA	TGCGCCAGCAGCTTGGCCGTCTTTAGCACAGATACGCAGTATTTT	CASSLAVFSTDTQYF
TRBV2	TRBJ1-4	NA	TRBD1	TGTGCCAGCAGTGAGCAGGGGGCACCCGAAAAACTGTTTTTT	CASSEQGAPEKLFF
TRBV6-5	TRBJ1-6	NA	NA	TGTGCCAGCAGGGAGCCCCTTTTAAATTCACCCCTCCACTTT	CASREPLLNSPLHF
TRBV7-6	TRBJ1-1	once	TRBD1	TGTGCCAGCAGCTTAGAGCAGGGGGCAGGGTTGACACCGAACACTGAAGCTTTCTTT	CASSLEQGAGLTPNTEAFF
TRBV3-1/TRBV3-2	TRBJ1-1	NA	NA	TGTGCCAGCAGCCAATCGCAGGGAGGGACTGAAGCTTTCTTT	CASSQSQGGTEAFF
TRBV15	TRBJ1-1	NA	NA	TGTGCCACCAGAAAAGGAGACACTGAAGCTTTCTTT	CATRKGDTEAFF
TRBV5-1	TRBJ2-1	NA	TRBD1	TGCGCCAGCAGCTTGAGAGGGACAGGGGCAAACAATGAGCAGTTCTTC	CASSLRGTGANNEQFF
TRBV6-6	TRBJ1-2	NA	NA	TGTGCCAGCAGTTACGGGGGAGGCTATGGCTACACCTTC	CASSYGGGYGYTF
TRBV5-1	TRBJ1-3	NA	NA	TGCGCCAGCAGCAAGGGGGACGGTGGAAACACCATATATTTT	CASSKGDGGNTIYF
TRBV14	TRBJ2-2	NA	TRBD2	TGTGCCAGCAGCCCTCATGGGGCTAGCGGGAGTCTAGGGGAGCTGTTTTTT	CASSPHGASGSLGELFF
TRBV28	TRBJ2-5	NA	NA	TGTGCCAGCAGTGGGCCAACCGGGCGGGGAGAGACCCAGTACTTC	CASSGPTGRGETQYF